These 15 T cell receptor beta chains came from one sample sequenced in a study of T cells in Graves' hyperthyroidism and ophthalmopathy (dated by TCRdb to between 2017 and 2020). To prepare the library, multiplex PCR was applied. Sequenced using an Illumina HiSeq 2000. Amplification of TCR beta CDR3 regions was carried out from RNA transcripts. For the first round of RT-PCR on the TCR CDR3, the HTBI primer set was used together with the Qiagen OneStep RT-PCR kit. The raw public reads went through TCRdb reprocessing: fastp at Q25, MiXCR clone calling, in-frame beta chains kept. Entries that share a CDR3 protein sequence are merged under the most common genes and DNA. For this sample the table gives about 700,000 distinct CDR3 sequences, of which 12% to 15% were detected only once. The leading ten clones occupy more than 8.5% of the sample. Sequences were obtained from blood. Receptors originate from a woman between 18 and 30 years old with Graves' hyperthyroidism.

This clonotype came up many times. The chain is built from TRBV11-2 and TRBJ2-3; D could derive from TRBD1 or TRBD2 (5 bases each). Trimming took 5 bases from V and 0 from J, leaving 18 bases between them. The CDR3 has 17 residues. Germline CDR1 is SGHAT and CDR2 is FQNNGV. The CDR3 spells CASSPPLGRTSTDTQYF. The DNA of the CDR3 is TGTGCCAGCAGCCCCCCTTTGGGGCGGACTAGCACAGATACGCAGTATTTT.

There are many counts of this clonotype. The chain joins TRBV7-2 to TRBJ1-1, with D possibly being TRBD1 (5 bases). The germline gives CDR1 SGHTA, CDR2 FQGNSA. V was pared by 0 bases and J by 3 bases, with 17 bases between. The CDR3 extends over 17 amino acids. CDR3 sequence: CASSLALGWGRDTEAFF. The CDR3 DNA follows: TGTGCCAGCAGCTTAGCGCTAGGATGGGGGAGGGACACTGAAGCTTTCTTT.

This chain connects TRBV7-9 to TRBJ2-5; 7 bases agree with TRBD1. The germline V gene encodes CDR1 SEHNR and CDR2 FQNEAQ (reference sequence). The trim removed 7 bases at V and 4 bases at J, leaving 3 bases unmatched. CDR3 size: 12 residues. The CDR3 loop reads CASTTGAETQYF. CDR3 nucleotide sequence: TGTGCCAGCACCACAGGGGCAGAGACCCAGTACTTC.

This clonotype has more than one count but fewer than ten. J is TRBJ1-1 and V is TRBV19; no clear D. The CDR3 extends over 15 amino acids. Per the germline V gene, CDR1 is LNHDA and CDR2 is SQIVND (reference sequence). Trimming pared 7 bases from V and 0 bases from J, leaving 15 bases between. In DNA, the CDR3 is TGTGCCAGTACCCGGGGAAACATAATGAACACTGAAGCTTTCTTT. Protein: CASTRGNIMNTEAFF.

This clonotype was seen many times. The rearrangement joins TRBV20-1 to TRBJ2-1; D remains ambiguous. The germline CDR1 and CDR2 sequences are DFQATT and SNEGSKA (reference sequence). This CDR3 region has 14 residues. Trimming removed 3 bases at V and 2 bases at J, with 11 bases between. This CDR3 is CSAREKRAYNEQFF. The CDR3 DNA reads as TGCAGTGCTAGGGAGAAACGGGCCTACAATGAGCAGTTCTTC.

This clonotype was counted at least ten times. The CDR3 is CASSNHRVLVYYEQYF. The CDR3, as DNA: TGTGCCAGCAGCAACCACAGGGTGCTGGTCTACTACGAGCAGTACTTC. The chain couples TRBV28 to TRBJ2-7; D possibly corresponds to TRBD1 (6 bases). The V and J ends lost 6 bases and 3 bases respectively, with 21 bases between them. Germline lookup yields CDR1 MDHEN and CDR2 SYDVKM. The CDR3 has 16 residues.

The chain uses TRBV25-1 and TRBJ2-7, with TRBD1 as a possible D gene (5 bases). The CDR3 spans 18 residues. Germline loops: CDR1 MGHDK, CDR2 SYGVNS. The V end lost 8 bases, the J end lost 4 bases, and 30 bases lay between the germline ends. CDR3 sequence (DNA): TGTGCCAGCCCCCGCCCCTCGGATCTAGACAGAATTAGGTACGAGCAGTACTTC. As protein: CASPRPSDLDRIRYEQYF.

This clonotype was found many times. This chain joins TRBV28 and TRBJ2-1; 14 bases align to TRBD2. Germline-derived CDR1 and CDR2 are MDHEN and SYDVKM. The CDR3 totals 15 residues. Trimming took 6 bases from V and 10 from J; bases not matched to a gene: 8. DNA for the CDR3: TGTGCCAGCAGGGGACTAGCGGGAGCCAAACGCGAGCAGTTCTTC. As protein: CASRGLAGAKREQFF.

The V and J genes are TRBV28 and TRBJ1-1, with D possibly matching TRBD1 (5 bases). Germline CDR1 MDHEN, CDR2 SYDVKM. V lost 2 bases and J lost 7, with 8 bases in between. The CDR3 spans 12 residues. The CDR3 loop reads CASSLAGLEAFF. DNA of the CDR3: TGTGCCAGCAGTTTAGCGGGGCTTGAAGCTTTCTTT.

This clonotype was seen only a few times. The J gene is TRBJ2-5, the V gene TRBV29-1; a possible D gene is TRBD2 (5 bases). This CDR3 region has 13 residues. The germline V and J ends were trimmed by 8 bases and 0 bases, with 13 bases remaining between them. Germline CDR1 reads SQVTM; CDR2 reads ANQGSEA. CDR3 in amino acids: CSLGEMYQETQYF. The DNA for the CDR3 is TGCAGCCTCGGGGAGATGTACCAAGAGACCCAGTACTTC. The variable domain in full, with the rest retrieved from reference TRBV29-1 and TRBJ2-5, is SAVISQKPSRDICQRGTSLTIQCQVDSQVTMMFWYRQQPGQSLTLIATANQGSEATYESGFVIDKFPISRPNLTFSTLTVSNMSPEDSSIYLCSLGEMYQETQYFGPGTRLLVL.

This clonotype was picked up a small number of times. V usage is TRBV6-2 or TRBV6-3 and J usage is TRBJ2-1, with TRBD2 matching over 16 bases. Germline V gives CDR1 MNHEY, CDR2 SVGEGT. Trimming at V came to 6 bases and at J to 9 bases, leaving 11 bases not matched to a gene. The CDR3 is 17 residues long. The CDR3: CASSQSGTSGRVGEQFF. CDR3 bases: TGTGCCAGCAGCCAAAGTGGGACTAGCGGGAGGGTCGGTGAGCAGTTCTTC.

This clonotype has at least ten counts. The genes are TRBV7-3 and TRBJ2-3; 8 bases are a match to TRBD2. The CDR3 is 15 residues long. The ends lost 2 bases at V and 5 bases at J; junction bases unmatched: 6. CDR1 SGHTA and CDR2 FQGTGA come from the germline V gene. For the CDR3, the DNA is TGTGCCAGCAGCTTACTCGGGAGGGCCAGAGATACGCAGTATTTT. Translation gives CASSLLGRARDTQYF.

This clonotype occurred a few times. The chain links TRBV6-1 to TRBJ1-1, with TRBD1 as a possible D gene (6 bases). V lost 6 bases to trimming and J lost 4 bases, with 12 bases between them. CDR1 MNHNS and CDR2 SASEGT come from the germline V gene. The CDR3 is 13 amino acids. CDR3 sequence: CASRPGAGTEAFF. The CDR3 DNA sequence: TGTGCCAGCAGGCCGGGGGCCGGCACTGAAGCTTTCTTT.

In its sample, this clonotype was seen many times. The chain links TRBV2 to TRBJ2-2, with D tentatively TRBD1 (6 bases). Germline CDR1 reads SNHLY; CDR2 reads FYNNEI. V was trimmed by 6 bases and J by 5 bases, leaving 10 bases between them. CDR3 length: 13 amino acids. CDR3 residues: CASRRTETGELFF. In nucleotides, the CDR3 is TGTGCCAGCAGAAGGACAGAGACCGGGGAGCTGTTTTTT. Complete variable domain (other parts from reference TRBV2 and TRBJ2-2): EPEVTQTPSHQVTQMGQEVILRCVPISNHLYFYWYRQILGQKVEFLVSFYNNEISEKSEIFDDQFSVERPDGSNFTLKIRSTKLEDSAMYFCASRRTETGELFFGEGSRLTVL.

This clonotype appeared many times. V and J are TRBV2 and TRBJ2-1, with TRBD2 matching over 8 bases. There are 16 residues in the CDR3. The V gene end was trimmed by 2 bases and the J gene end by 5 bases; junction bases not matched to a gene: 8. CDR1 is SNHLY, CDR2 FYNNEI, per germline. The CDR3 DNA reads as TGTGCCAGCAGTGAACGCGGGCGGGAGGCCGACAATGAGCAGTTCTTC. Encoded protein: CASSERGREADNEQFF.